This TCR beta chain was obtained from a study of control samples from healthy donors and cancer patients. V shed 4 bases and J shed 6 bases, with 19 bases lying between them. Germline CDR1 LGHDT, CDR2 YNNKEL (reference sequence). The CDR3 consists of 16 residues. Libraries were prepared by immunoSEQ multiplex PCR; TCRdb keeps only in-frame clonotypes and omits some of them. This sample has 80,000 to 100,000 clones, with approximately 86% found just once. Sequenced sample: blood. This sequence was found in a man aged 25-45 years in good health. This chain connects TRBV3-1 (or the pseudogene TRBV3-2) to TRBJ2-1; a possible D gene is TRBD2 (6 bases). Here the CDR3 reads CASSRKGRLVGNEQFF. The CDR3 DNA sequence: TGTGCCAGCAGCCGAAAGGGGAGACTAGTCGGCAATGAGCAGTTCTTC.